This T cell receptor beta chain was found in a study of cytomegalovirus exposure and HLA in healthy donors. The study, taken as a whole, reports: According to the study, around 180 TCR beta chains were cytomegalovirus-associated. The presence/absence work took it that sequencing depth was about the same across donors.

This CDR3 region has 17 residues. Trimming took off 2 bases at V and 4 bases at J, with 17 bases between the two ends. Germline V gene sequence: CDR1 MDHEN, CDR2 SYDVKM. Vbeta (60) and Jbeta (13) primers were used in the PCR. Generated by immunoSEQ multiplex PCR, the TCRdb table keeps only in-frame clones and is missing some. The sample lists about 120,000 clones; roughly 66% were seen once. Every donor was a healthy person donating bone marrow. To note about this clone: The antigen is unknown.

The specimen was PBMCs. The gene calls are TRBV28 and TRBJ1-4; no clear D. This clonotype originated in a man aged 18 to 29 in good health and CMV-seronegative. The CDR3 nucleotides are TGTGCCAGCAGTTTAGGCCCATCCATCGCAGTTAATGAAAAACTGTTTTTT. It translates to CASSLGPSIAVNEKLFF.